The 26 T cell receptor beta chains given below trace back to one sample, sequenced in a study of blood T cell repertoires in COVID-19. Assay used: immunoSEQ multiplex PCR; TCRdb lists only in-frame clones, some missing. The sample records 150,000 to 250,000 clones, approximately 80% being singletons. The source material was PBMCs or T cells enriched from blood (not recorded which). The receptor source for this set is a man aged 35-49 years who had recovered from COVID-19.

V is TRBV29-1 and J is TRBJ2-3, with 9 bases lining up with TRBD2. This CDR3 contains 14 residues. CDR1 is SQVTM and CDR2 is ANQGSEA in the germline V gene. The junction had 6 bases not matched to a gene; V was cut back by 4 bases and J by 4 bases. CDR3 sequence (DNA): TGCAGCGTTGGAGGCGGGGGGGTACCAGATACGCAGTATTTT. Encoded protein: CSVGGGGVPDTQYF.

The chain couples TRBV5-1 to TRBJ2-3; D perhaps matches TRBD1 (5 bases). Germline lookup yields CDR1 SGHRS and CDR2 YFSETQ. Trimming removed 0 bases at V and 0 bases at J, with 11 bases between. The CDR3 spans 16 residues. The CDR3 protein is CASSLGGGASTDTQYF. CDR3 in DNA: TGCGCCAGCAGCTTGGGGGGCGGCGCGAGCACAGATACGCAGTATTTT.

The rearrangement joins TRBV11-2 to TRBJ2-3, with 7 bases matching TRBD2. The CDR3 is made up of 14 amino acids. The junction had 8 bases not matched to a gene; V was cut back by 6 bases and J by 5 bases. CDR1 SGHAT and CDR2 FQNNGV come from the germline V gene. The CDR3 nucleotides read TGTGCCAGCAGGATTATGGGGGGGGGAGATACGCAGTATTTT. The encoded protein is CASRIMGGGDTQYF.

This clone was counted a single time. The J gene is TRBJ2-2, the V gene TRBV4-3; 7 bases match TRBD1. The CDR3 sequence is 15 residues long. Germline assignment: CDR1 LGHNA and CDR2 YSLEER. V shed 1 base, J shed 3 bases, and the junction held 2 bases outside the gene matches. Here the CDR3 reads CASSQGTGHTGELFF. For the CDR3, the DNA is TGCGCCAGCAGCCAAGGGACAGGCCACACCGGGGAGCTGTTTTTT.

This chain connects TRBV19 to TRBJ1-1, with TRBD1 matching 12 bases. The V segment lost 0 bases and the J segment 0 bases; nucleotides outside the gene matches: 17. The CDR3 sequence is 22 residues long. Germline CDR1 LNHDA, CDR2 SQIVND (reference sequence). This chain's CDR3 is CASSIEGGQGAHGEPLNTEAFF. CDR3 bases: TGTGCCAGTAGTATAGAGGGGGGACAGGGGGCGCATGGCGAGCCTTTGAACACTGAAGCTTTCTTT.

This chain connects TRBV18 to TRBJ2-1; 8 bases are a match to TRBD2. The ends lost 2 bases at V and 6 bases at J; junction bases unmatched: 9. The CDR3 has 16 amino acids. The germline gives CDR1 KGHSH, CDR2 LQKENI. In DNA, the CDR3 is TGTGCCAGCTCACCAATAGAACTAGCGGTCTTCAATGAGCAGTTCTTC. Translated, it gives CASSPIELAVFNEQFF.

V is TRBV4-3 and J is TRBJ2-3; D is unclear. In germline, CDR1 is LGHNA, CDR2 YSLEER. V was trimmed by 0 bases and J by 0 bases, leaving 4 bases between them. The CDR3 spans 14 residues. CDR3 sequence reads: CASSQDRSTDTQYF. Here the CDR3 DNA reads TGCGCCAGCAGCCAAGATCGGAGCACAGATACGCAGTATTTT.

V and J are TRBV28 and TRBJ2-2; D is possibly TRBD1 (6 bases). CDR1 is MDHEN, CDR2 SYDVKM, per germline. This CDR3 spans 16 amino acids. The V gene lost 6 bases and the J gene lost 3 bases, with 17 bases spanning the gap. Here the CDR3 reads CASSIQGLGDTGELFF. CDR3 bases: TGTGCCAGCAGCATACAGGGTTTAGGCGACACCGGGGAGCTGTTTTTT.

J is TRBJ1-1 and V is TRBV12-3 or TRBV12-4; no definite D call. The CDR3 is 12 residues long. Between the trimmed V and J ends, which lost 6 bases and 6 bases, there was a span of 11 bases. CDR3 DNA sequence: TGTGCCAGCAGCCTCGGGTCGGCTGAAGCTTTCTTT. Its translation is CASSLGSAEAFF.

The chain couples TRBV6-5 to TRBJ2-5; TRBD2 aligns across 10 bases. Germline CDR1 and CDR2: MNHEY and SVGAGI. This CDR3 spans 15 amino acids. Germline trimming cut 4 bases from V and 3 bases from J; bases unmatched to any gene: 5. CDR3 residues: CASSSWTSGKETQYF. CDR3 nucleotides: TGTGCCAGCAGTTCGTGGACTAGCGGCAAAGAGACCCAGTACTTC.

The CDR3 nucleotides are TGTGCCAGCAGCTTAGTGGATAGCGAACAAGAGACCCAGTACTTC. It codes for CASSLVDSEQETQYF. The chain combines TRBV7-2 with TRBJ2-5, with a possible D match to TRBD2 (5 bases). CDR1 SGHTA and CDR2 FQGNSA come from the germline V gene. The CDR3 covers 15 residues. The ends were cut back, 1 base at V and 2 bases at J, with 11 bases in the middle. The whole variable domain, remainder taken from reference TRBV7-2 and TRBJ2-5, is GAGVSQSPSNKVTEKGKDVELRCDPISGHTALYWYRQSLGQGLEFLIYFQGNSAPDKSGLPSDRFSAERTGGSVSTLTIQRTQQEDSAVYLCASSLVDSEQETQYFGPGTRLLVL.

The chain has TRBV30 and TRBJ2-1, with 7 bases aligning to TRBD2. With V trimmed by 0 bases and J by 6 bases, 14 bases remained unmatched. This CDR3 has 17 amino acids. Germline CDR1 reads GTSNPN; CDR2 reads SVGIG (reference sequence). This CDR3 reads CAWSVSRSGGSFNEQFF. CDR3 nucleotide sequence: TGTGCCTGGAGTGTATCCCGGAGTGGCGGGAGTTTCAATGAGCAGTTCTTC.

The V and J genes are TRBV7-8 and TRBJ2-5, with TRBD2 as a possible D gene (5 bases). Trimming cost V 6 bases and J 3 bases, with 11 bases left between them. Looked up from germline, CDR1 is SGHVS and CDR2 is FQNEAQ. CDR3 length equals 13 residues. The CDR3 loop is CASRRVLEETQYF. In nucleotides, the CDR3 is TGTGCCAGCAGGAGGGTCCTAGAAGAGACCCAGTACTTC.

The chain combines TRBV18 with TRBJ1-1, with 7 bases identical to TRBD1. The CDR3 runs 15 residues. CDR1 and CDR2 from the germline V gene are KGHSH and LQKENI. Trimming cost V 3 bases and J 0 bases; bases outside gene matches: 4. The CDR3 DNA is TGTGCCAGCTCACCGGTCGACAGGGTGAACACTGAAGCTTTCTTT. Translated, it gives CASSPVDRVNTEAFF.

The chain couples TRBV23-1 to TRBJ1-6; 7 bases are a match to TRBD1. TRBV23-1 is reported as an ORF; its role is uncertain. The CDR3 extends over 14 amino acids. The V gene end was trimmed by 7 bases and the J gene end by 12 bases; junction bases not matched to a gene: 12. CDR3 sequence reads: CASILDRVEGPLHF. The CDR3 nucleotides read TGCGCCAGCATTCTAGACAGGGTCGAAGGACCCCTCCACTTT.

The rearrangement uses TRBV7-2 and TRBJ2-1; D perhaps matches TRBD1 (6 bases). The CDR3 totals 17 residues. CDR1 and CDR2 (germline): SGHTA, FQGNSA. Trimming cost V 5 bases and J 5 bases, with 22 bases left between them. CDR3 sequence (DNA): TGTGCCAGCAGCCCCGGACAGACTAAGGATCCCAACAATGAGCAGTTCTTC. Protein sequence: CASSPGQTKDPNNEQFF.

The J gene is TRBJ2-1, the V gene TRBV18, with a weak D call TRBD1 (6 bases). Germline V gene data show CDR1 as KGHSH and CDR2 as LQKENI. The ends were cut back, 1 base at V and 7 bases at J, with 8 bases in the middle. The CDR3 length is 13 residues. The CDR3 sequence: CASSPLQGNEQFF. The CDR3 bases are TGTGCCAGCTCACCACTACAGGGTAATGAGCAGTTCTTC.

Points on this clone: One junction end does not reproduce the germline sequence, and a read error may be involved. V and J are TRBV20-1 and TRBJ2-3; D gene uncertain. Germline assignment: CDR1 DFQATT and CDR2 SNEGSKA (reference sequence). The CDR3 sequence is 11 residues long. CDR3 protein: CSPHSTQLPSF. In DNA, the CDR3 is TGCAGTCCTCATTCCACTCAACTCCCGTCTTTT.

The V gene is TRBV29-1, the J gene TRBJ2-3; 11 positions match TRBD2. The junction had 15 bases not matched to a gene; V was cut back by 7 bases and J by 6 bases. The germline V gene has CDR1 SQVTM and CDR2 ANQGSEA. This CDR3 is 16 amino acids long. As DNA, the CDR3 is TGCAGCGCCCTCTCCCGACTAGCGGGACTCAAGGATACGCAGTATTTT. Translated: CSALSRLAGLKDTQYF.

The CDR3 region has the DNA TGTGCCACGGGGGGACAGGGGAATCAGCCCCAGCATTTT. Translation: CATGGQGNQPQHF. V is TRBV24-1 and J is TRBJ1-5; 10 bases map to TRBD1. This CDR3 has 13 residues. V dropped 10 bases and J dropped 4; count of bases not matched to a gene: 3. Germline values: CDR1 KGHDR, CDR2 SFDVKD.

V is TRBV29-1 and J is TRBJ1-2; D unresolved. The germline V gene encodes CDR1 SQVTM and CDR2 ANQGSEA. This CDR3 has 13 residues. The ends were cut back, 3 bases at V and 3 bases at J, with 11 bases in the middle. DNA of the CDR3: TGCAGCGTTGAGCCGCTGGGCCACTATGGCTACACCTTC. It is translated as CSVEPLGHYGYTF.

CDR3 loop: CASSSLGQALGYTF. DNA for the CDR3: TGTGCCAGCAGCTCACTAGGGCAGGCCCTTGGCTACACCTTC. This chain joins TRBV28 and TRBJ1-2; unclear D gene. The germline gives CDR1 MDHEN, CDR2 SYDVKM. Trimming removed 6 bases from V and 7 bases from J, with 18 bases in between. This CDR3 has 14 amino acids.

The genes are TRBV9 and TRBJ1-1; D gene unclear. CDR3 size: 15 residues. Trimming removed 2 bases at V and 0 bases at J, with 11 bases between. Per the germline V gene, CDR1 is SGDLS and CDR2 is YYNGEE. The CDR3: CASSVLELMNTEAFF. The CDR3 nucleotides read TGTGCCAGCAGCGTCCTAGAGCTGATGAACACTGAAGCTTTCTTT.

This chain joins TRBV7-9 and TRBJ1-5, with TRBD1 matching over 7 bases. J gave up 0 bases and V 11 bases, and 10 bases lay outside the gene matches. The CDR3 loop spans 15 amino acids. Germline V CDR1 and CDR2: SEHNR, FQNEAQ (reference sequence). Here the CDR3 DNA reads TGTGCCTCTCAGGGGGGCTCCTATAGCAATCAGCCCCAGCATTTT. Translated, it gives CASQGGSYSNQPQHF.

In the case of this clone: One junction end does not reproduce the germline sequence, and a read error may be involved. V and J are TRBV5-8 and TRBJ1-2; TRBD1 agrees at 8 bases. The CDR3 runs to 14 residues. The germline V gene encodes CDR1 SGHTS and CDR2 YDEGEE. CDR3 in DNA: TGTGCCAGCAGCTTGAGGACAGGGCCACCGTCCGTTTCTTTC. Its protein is CASSLRTGPPSVSF. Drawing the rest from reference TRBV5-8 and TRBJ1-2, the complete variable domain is EAGVTQSPTHLIKTRGQQATLRCSPISGHTSVYWYQQALGLGLQFLLWYDEGEERNRGNFPPRFSGRQFPNYSSELNVNALELEDSALYLCASSLRTGPPSVSFGSGTRLTVV.

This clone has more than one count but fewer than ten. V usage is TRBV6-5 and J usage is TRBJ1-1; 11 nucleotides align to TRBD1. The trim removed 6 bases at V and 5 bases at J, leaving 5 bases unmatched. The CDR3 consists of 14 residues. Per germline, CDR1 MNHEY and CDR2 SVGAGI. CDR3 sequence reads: CASSRDRGFTEAFF. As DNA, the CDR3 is TGTGCCAGCAGCAGGGACAGGGGGTTTACTGAAGCTTTCTTT.